This T cell receptor beta chain was obtained from a study of early T cells in non-severe SARS-CoV-2 infection listed by TCRdb under 2021. About the investigation overall: Bulk RNA from unsorted whole blood was used for TCR sequencing, so alpha and beta chains could not be paired.

Libraries were prepared through 5' RACE. For sequencing, a NextSeq 500 was employed. The TCR library protocol attached unique molecular identifiers to individual cDNA molecules to correct for sequencing error and PCR bias. Both TCR alpha and beta chains were sequenced, and tight co-correlation was observed between alpha and beta sequence abundances in each sample. Per the authors' processing: Decombinator V4 was used to perform V gene, J gene and CDR3 annotation of TCR sequences. Expanded TCRs were defined as changing significantly between any two time points under a Poisson model with p below 0.0001. TCR abundances were normalised to the total number of TCRs sequenced per sample and expressed as counts per million. MAIT TCRs were defined by TRAV1-2 paired with TRAJ12, TRAJ20 or TRAJ33, and iNKT TCRs by TRAV10 paired with TRAJ18. VDJdb, accessed 1 November 2021, was searched for CMV, EBV and SARS-CoV-2 annotated TCRs, excluding TCRs annotated for multiple antigens. The raw public reads went through TCRdb reprocessing: fastp at Q25, MiXCR clone calling, in-frame beta chains kept. CDR3 protein sequences are deduplicated, and each keeps its most common genes and DNA. These V and J calls derive from TCRdb rather than the authors' analysis. For this sample there are 45,000 to 60,000 distinct CDR3 sequences; about 9.4% appear just once. Roughly 4.8% of the sample comes from the top ten.

CDR1 and CDR2 are read off the germline V gene as SQVTM and ANQGSEA. The cysteine opens and the phenylalanine closes a CDR3 of 12 amino acids. Just the 36-base CDR3 DNA is kept, in frame starting at base 1. Summary of the overall study and its limitations: VDJdb matching was skewed toward anti-spike CD8 responses and likely underestimated virus-specific expansions, missing private and CD4 specificities.

A word on this clonotype: The specificity of this receptor is unknown. An end of the junction differs from the germline gene, which may be a read error.

This was a case-control study nested in a cohort of healthcare workers in London, UK, who had nasopharyngeal swab PCR tests and blood samples taken every week. Healthcare workers were enrolled in the week of the UK lockdown, from 23 to 31 March 2020, and were followed every week for up to roughly 15 weeks. The sequence is built from TRBV29-1 and TRBJ2-5; TRBD2 is a possible D gene, resting on 5 matching bases. What was sequenced was whole blood. The source is an adult who was a healthcare worker with PCR-confirmed SARS-CoV-2 infection or an uninfected control (not recorded which). The DNA reads TGCAGTGTTGGGGAACCCGCGGGGACCCAGTACTTC. Protein translation: CSVGEPAGTQYF. With the portions outside the CDR3 filled from the reference TRBV29-1 and TRBJ2-5 genes, the complete variable region becomes SAVISQKPSRDICQRGTSLTIQCQVDSQVTMMFWYRQQPGQSLTLIATANQGSEATYESGFVIDKFPISRPNLTFSTLTVSNMSPEDSSIYLCSVGEPAGTQYFGPGTRLLVL.